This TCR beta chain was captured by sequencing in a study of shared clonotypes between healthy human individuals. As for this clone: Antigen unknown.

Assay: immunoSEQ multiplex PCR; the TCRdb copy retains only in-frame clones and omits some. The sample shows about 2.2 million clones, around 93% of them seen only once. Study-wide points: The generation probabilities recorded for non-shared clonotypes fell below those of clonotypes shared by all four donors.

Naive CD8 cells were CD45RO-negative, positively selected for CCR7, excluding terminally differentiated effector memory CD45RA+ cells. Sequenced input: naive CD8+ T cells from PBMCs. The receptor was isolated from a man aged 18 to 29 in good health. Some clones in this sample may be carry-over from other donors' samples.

CDR3: CASRGLRREKLFF. CDR3 DNA: TGTGCCAGCAGGGGACTTAGGCGGGAAAAACTGTTTTTT. The chain employs TRBV28 and TRBJ1-4, with D tentatively TRBD1 (5 bases). This CDR3 is built from 13 residues. The V gene lost 6 bases and the J gene lost 8 bases, with 13 bases spanning the gap. Germline CDR1 and CDR2: MDHEN and SYDVKM.